This record covers a single TCR beta chain. The record originates from a study of blood T cell repertoires in COVID-19. As for the study in general: Samples taken during acute and convalescent COVID-19 were collected in the United States, Italy and Spain. T cells, B-cell-depleted T cells, or PBMCs provided the cDNA or gDNA that served as material.

Methods used by the authors: Amplification with reference gene primers provided the estimates of nucleated cell counts. Generated by immunoSEQ multiplex PCR, the TCRdb table keeps only in-frame clones and is missing some. The V and J calls and clone size are taken from that table; D and trimming were inferred from the DNA. The table includes fewer than 250,000 clones, approximately 86% detected once. This CDR3 is 13 amino acids long. Trimming shortened V by 6 bases and J by 3 bases, and 11 bases separated the two germline ends. The rearrangement joins TRBV12-3 or TRBV12-4 to TRBJ1-2; maybe TRBD1 (5 bases). Sequenced: peripheral blood. The clonotype comes from a man aged 25-45 years with acute or convalescent COVID-19. CDR3 DNA: TGTGCCAGCAGCCCAGGGATCGACTATGGCTACACCTTC. This gives the protein CASSPGIDYGYTF.